The 11 T cell receptor beta chains in this list originate from one sample, sequenced in a study of OX40 agonist ivuxolimab in advanced cancers. Generated by immunoSEQ multiplex PCR, the TCRdb table keeps only in-frame clones and is missing some. The table lists about 69,000 clones, around 90% of them singletons. Sequences were derived from CD4+ or CD8+ T cells sorted from blood, sampled in a trial of the OX40 agonist ivuxolimab. These receptors all come from an adult with an advanced solid tumor such as melanoma, head and neck, liver or kidney cancer.

The chain carries TRBV18 and TRBJ1-5, with D possibly TRBD1 on 6 matching bases. The CDR3 loop spans 14 amino acids. CDR1 and CDR2 from the germline V gene are KGHSH and LQKENI. Trimming took 0 bases from V and 7 from J, leaving 10 bases between them. The CDR3 sequence is CASSPPGAGQPQHF. The CDR3 region has the DNA TGTGCCAGCTCACCACCGGGGGCTGGGCAGCCCCAGCATTTT. Drawing the rest from reference TRBV18 and TRBJ1-5, the complete variable domain is NAGVMQNPRHLVRRRGQEARLRCSPMKGHSHVYWYRQLPEEGLKFMVYLQKENIIDESGMPKERFSAEFPKEGPSILRIQQVVRGDSAAYFCASSPPGAGQPQHFGDGTRLSIL.

The chain joins TRBV19 to TRBJ2-7; D perhaps matches TRBD2 (5 bases). V was shortened by 3 bases and J by 7 bases, with 22 bases between the two germline ends. The germline V gene encodes CDR1 LNHDA and CDR2 SQIVND (reference sequence). The length of the CDR3 is 16 residues. CDR3 sequence: CASSITPGGPTGEQYF. CDR3 bases: TGTGCCAGTAGTATTACTCCTGGTGGACCAACGGGGGAGCAGTACTTC. Based on the CDR3 plus reference TRBV19 and TRBJ2-7, the full variable domain is DGGITQSPKYLFRKEGQNVTLSCEQNLNHDAMYWYRQDPGQGLRLIYYSQIVNDFQKGDIAEGYSVSREKKESFPLTVTSAQKNPTAFYLCASSITPGGPTGEQYFGPGTRLTVT.

V is TRBV6-6 and J is TRBJ2-6; D is unresolved. Trimming took off 7 bases at V and 4 bases at J, with 14 bases between the two ends. Germline V gene sequence: CDR1 MNHNY, CDR2 SVGAGI (reference sequence). CDR3 length: 15 residues. The CDR3 region is CASTRPPEGANVLTF. CDR3 coding DNA: TGTGCCAGCACCAGGCCTCCGGAGGGGGCCAACGTCCTGACTTTC.

This clone turned up a few times. CDR3 coding DNA: TGTGCCAGTAGTATTTCAGGGTCTGGTGGCTACACCTTC. It specifies CASSISGSGGYTF. The rearrangement links TRBV19 to TRBJ1-2; weak D call: TRBD1 (5 bases). Germline loops: CDR1 LNHDA, CDR2 SQIVND (reference sequence). V was shortened by 3 bases and J by 7 bases, with 12 bases between the two germline ends. This CDR3 spans 13 amino acids.

V is TRBV15 and J is TRBJ1-2, with D uncertain. The V end was cut by 0 bases, the J end by 5 bases, with 7 bases between. The CDR3 length is 13 residues. Germline values: CDR1 LNHNV, CDR2 YYDKDF (reference sequence). As DNA, the CDR3 is TGTGCCACCAGCAGAGATCTAGAATATGGCTACACCTTC. Protein sequence: CATSRDLEYGYTF.

The chain carries TRBV29-1 and TRBJ2-7, with TRBD2 as a possible D gene (5 bases). The CDR3 consists of 12 residues. V lost 4 bases to trimming and J lost 2 bases, with 9 bases between them. The germline V gene has CDR1 SQVTM and CDR2 ANQGSEA. CDR3 sequence: CSVGPSTYEQYF. In DNA, the CDR3 is TGCAGCGTTGGTCCTAGCACCTACGAGCAGTACTTC.

This clone was seen more than once but under ten times. This rearrangement joins TRBV5-1 to TRBJ2-7, with 14 positions matching TRBD2. The CDR3 extends over 15 amino acids. The J segment lost 5 bases and the V segment lost 4 bases, leaving 5 bases of the junction unmatched. Germline-derived CDR1 and CDR2 are SGHRS and YFSETQ. In DNA, the CDR3 is TGCGCCAGCAGCCAGGGACTAGCGGGAGTTAACGAGCAGTACTTC. Translated, it gives CASSQGLAGVNEQYF.

This clone was observed a single time. This chain uses TRBV5-1 with TRBJ2-5; 7 nucleotides match TRBD2. Germline-derived CDR1 and CDR2 are SGHRS and YFSETQ. V shed 4 bases and J 1 base; nucleotides not matched to a gene: 4. The CDR3 extends over 14 amino acids. The CDR3 DNA reads as TGCGCCAGCAGCGTGGGACTATCCCAAGAGACCCAGTACTTC. Its translation: CASSVGLSQETQYF.

This rearrangement joins TRBV6-1 to TRBJ1-3; D remains ambiguous. The V end was cut by 6 bases, the J end by 0 bases, with 3 bases between. Germline loops: CDR1 MNHNS, CDR2 SASEGT. The CDR3 is 12 residues long. The CDR3 region is CASRGSGNTIYF. DNA for the CDR3: TGTGCCAGCAGGGGCTCTGGAAACACCATATATTTT.

The rearrangement uses TRBV11-3 and TRBJ1-1; 7 positions match TRBD1. Germline CDR1 and CDR2: SGHNT and YENEEA. Trimming cost V 5 bases and J 0 bases; bases outside gene matches: 3. The CDR3 runs to 14 residues. The CDR3 loop is CASSKQGLNTEAFF. The CDR3 DNA is TGTGCCAGCAGCAAACAGGGGTTGAACACTGAAGCTTTCTTT.

This clone appeared once. This chain uses TRBV18 with TRBJ1-1, with D unresolved. Germline V gene data show CDR1 as KGHSH and CDR2 as LQKENI. Trimming cost V 3 bases and J 2 bases, with 13 bases left between them. This CDR3 has 15 residues. CDR3: CASSPFSTGNTEAFF. CDR3 in DNA: TGTGCCAGCTCACCCTTTAGTACTGGTAACACTGAAGCTTTCTTT.